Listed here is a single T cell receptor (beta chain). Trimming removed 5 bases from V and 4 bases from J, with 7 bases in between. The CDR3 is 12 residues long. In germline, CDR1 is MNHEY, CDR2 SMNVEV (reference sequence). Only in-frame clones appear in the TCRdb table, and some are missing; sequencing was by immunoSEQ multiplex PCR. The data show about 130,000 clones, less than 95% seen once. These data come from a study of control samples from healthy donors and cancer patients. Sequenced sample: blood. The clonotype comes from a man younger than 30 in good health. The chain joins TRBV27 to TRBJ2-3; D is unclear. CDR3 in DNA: TGTGCCAGCAGTCGGCGGCCAGATACGCAGTATTTT. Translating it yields CASSRRPDTQYF.